This T cell receptor (beta chain) was found in a study of OX40 agonist ivuxolimab in advanced cancers. Assay: immunoSEQ multiplex PCR; the TCRdb copy retains only in-frame clones and omits some. The sample has under 85,000 clones; roughly 90% are singletons. The junction had 1 base not matched to a gene; V was cut back by 1 base and J by 1 base. CDR3 size: 16 residues. Germline V gene sequence: CDR1 SGHDN, CDR2 FVKESK. This receptor was obtained from an adult with an advanced solid tumor such as melanoma, head and neck, liver or kidney cancer. Specimen: CD4+ or CD8+ T cells sorted from blood, collected in a trial of the OX40 agonist ivuxolimab. This sequence joins TRBV14 and TRBJ2-2; 9 bases are shared with TRBD2. CDR3 region: CASSQVAGVNTGELFF. The CDR3 DNA is TGTGCCAGCAGCCAAGTAGCGGGAGTGAACACCGGGGAGCTGTTTTTT. Full variable domain (rest looked up from reference TRBV14 and TRBJ2-2): EAGVTQFPSHSVIEKGQTVTLRCDPISGHDNLYWYRRVMGKEIKFLLHFVKESKQDESGMPNNRFLAERTGGTYSTLKVQPAELEDSGVYFCASSQVAGVNTGELFFGEGSRLTVL.